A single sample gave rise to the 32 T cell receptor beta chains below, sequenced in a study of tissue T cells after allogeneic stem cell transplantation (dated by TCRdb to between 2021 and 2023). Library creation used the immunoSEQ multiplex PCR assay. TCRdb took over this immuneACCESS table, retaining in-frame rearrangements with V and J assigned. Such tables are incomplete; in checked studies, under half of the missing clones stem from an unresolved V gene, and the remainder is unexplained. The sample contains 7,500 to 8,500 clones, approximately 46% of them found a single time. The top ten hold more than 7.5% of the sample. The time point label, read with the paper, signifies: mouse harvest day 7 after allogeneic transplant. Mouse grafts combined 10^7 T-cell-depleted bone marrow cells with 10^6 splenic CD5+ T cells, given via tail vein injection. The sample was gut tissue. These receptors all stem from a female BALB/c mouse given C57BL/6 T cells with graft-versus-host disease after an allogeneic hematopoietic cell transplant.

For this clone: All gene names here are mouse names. The sequenced part of the CDR3 DNA is TGTGCCAGCAGTATCCTGGGGTTTAACCAAGACACCCAGTAC. This sequence encodes CASSILGFNQDTQY. From start to end, the CDR3 is CASSILGFNQDTQYF. This chain uses TRBV19 with TRBJ2-5, with a weak D call TRBD2 (6 bases). Sequencing ends 1 residue short of the CDR3 end; the germline J gene provides the rest. Trimming left V 2 bases short and J 0 bases short, with 10 bases between. CDR1 and CDR2 (germline): FNHDT, SITEND (reference sequence). This CDR3 is 15 amino acids long.

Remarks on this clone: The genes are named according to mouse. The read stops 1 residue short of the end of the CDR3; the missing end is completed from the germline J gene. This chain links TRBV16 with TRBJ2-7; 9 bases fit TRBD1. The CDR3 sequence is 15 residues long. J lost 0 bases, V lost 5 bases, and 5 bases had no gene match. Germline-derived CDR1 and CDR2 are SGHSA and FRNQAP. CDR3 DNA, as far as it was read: TGTGCAAGCAGCCTGACAGGGGGGAGCTCCTATGAACAGTAC. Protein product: CASSLTGGSSYEQY. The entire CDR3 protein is CASSLTGGSSYEQYF.

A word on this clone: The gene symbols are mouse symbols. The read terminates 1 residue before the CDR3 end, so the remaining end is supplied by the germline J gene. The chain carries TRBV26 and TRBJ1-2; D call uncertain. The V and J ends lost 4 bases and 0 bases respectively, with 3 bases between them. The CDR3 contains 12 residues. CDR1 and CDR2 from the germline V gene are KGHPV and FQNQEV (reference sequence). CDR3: CASSPPNSDYTF. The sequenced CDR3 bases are TGTGCCAGCAGTCCCCCAAACTCCGACTACACC.

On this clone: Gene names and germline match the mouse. Partial CDR3 DNA: TGTGCCAGCAGTCCGACATCAAACACCGGGCAGCTCTAC. It encodes CASSPTSNTGQLY. The full CDR3 sequence reads CASSPTSNTGQLYF. This chain joins TRBV26 and TRBJ2-2; D unresolved. The read is 1 residue too short to cover the CDR3 end, so that end is filled in from the germline J gene. The germline V gene encodes CDR1 KGHPV and CDR2 FQNQEV (reference sequence). Trimming removed 4 bases from V and 0 bases from J, with 6 bases in between. This CDR3 is built from 14 residues.

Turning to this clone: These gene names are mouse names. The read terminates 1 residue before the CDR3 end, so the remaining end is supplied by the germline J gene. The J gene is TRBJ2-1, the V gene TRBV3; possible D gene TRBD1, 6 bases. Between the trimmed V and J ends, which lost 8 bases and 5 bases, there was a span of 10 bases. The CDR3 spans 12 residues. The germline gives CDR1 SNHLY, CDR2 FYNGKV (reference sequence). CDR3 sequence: CASSGTNAEQFF. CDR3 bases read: TGTGCCAGCTCCGGGACAAATGCTGAGCAGTTC.

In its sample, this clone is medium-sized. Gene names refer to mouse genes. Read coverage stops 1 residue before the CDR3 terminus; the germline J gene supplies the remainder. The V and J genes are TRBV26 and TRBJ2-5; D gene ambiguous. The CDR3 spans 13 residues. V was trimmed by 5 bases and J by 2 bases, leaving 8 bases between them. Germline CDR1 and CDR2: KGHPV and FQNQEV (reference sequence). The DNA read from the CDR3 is TGTGCCAGCAGTACCGGGGTCCAAGACACCCAGTAC. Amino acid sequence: CASSTGVQDTQY. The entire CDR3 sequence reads CASSTGVQDTQYF.

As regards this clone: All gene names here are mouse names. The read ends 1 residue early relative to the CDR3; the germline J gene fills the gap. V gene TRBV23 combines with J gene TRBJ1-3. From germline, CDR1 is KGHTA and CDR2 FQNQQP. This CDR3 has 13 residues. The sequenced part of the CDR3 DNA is TGCTCCAGCAGTCAGAATTCTGGAAATACGCTCTAT. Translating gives CSSSQNSGNTLY. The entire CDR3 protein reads CSSSQNSGNTLYF. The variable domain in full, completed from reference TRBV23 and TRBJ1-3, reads DAAVTQKPRYLIKMKGQEAEMKCIPEKGHTAVFWYQQKQSKELKFLIYFQNQQPLDQIDMVKERFSAVCPSSSLCSLGIRTCEAEDSALYLCSSSQNSGNTLYFGEGSRLIVV.

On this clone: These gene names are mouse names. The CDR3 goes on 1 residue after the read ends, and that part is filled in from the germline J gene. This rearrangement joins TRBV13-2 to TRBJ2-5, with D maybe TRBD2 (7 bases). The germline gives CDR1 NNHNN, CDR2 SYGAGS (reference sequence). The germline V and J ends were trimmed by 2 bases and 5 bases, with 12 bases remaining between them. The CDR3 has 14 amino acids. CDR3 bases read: TGTGCCAGCGGTGAAGGTGGGGGGCGAGACACCCAGTAC. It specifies CASGEGGGRDTQY. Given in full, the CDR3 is CASGEGGGRDTQYF.

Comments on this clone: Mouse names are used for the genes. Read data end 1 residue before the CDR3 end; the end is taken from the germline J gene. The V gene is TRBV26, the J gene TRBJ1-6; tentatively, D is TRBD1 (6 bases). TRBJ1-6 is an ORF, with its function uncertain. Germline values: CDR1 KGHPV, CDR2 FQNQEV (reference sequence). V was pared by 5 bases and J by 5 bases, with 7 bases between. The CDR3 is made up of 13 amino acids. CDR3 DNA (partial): TGTGCCAGCAGTGGACAGAATAATTCGCCCCTCTAC. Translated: CASSGQNNSPLY. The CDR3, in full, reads CASSGQNNSPLYF.

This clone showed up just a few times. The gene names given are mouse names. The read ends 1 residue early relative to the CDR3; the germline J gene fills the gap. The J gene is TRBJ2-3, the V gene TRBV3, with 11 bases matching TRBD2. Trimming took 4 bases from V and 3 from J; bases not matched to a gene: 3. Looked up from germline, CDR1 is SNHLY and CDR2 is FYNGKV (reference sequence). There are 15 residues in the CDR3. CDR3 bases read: TGTGCCAGCAGCTCACTGGGGGGGCGGGCAGAAACGCTGTAT. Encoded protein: CASSSLGGRAETLY. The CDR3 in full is CASSSLGGRAETLYF.

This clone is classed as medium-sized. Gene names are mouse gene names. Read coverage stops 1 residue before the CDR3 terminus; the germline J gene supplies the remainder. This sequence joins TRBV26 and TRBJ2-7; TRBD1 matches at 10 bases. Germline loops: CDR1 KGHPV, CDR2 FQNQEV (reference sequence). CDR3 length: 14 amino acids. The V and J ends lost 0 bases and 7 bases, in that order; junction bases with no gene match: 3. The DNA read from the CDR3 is TGTGCCAGCAGTCTGTCGGGGACAGGGGACGAACAGTAC. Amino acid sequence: CASSLSGTGDEQY. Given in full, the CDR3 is CASSLSGTGDEQYF.

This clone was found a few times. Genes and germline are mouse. CDR3 DNA (partial): TGTGCAAGCAGCTTAGATACCACAATTAACCAAGACACCCAGTAC. It encodes CASSLDTTINQDTQY. The entire CDR3 is CASSLDTTINQDTQYF. This chain connects TRBV16 to TRBJ2-5; D is ambiguous. The read ends 1 residue shy of where the CDR3 ends; the end is completed using the germline J gene. The CDR3 runs 16 residues. Germline V gene lookup returns CDR1 SGHSA and CDR2 FRNQAP. V was pared by 0 bases and J by 0 bases, with 10 bases between.

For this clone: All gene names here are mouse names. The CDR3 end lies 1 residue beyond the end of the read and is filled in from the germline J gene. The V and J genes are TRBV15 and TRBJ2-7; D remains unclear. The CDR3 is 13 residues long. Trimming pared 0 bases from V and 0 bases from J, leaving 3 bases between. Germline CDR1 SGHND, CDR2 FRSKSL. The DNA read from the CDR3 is TGTGCCAGCAGTTTAGCAGGCTCCTATGAACAGTAC. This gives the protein CASSLAGSYEQY. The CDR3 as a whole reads CASSLAGSYEQYF.

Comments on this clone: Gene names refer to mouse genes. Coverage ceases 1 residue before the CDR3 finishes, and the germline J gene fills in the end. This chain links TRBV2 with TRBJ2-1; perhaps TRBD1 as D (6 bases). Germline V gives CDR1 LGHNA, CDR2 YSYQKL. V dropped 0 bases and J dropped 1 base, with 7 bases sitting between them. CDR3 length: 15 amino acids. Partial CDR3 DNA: TGTGCCAGCAGCCAAGAGAGGGGGAACTATGCTGAGCAGTTC. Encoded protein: CASSQERGNYAEQF. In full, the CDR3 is CASSQERGNYAEQFF.

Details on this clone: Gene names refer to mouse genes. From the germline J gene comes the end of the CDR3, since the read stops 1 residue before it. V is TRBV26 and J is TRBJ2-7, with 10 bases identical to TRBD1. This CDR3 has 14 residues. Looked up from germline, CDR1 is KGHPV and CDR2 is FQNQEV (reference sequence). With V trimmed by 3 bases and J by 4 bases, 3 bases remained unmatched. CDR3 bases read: TGTGCCAGCAGTCTACCGGGACAGGGGTATGAACAGTAC. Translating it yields CASSLPGQGYEQY. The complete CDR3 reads CASSLPGQGYEQYF.

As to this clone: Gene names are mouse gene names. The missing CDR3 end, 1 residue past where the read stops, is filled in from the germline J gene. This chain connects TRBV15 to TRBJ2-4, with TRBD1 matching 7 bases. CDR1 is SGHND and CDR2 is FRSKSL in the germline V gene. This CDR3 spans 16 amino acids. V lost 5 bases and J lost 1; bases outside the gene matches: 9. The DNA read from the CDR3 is TGTGCCAGCAGTCAGGACAGGTCGGAGGGTCAAAACACCTTGTAC. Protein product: CASSQDRSEGQNTLY. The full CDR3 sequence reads CASSQDRSEGQNTLYF.

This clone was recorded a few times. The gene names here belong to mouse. CDR3 in amino acids: CASSPGQGKYEQYF. Incomplete CDR3 DNA: TGTGCCAGCTCTCCGGGACAGGGGAAATATGAACAGTAC. The chain uses TRBV12-1 and TRBJ2-7, with 10 bases fitting TRBD1. Sequencing ends 1 residue short of the CDR3 end; the germline J gene provides the rest. J gave up 4 bases and V 2 bases, and 4 bases lay outside the gene matches. Per germline, CDR1 SGHSN and CDR2 HYEKVE. The CDR3 runs to 14 residues.

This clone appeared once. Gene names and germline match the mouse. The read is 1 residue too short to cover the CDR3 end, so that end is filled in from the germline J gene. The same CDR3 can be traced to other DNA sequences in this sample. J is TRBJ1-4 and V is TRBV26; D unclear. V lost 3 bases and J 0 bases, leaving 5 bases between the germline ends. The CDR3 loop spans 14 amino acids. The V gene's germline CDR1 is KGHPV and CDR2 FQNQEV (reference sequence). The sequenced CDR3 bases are TGTGCCAGCAGTCTAGAGTTTTCCAACGAAAGATTATTT. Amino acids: CASSLEFSNERLF. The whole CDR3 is CASSLEFSNERLFF.

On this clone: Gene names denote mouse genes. The CDR3 sequence: CASRRSQNTLYF. CDR3 DNA (partial): TGTGCCAGCCGTAGGAGTCAAAACACCTTGTAC. The chain carries TRBV26 and TRBJ2-4, with D uncertain. From the germline J gene comes the end of the CDR3, since the read stops 1 residue before it. V was shortened by 8 bases and J by 0 bases, with 6 bases between the two germline ends. The CDR3 covers 12 residues. Germline values: CDR1 KGHPV, CDR2 FQNQEV (reference sequence).

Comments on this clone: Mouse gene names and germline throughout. This CDR3 reads CASSEGYEQYF. Incomplete CDR3 DNA: TGTGCCAGCAGTGAAGGGTATGAACAGTAC. The V call is TRBV13-1, the J call TRBJ2-7, with unresolved D. The CDR3 end is not reached by the read, which stops 1 residue before it; the germline J gene fills it in. CDR3 length equals 11 residues. The germline V and J ends were trimmed by 2 bases and 4 bases, with 4 bases remaining between them. The V gene's germline CDR1 is NSHNY and CDR2 SYGAGN.

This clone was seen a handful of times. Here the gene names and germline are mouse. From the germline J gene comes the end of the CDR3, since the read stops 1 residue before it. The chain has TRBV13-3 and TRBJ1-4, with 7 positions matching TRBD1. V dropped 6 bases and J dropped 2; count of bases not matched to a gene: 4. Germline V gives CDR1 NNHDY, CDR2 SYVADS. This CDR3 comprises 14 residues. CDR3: CASTPGQSNERLFF. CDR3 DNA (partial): TGTGCCAGCACCCCGGGACAGTCCAACGAAAGATTATTT.

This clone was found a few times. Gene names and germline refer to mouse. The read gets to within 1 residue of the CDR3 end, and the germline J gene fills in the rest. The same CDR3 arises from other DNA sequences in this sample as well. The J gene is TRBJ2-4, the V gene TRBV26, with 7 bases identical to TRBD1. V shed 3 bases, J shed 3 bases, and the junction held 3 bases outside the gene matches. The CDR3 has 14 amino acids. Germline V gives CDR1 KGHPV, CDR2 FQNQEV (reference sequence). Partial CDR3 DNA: TGTGCCAGCAGTCTCTACAGGGGACAAAACACCTTGTAC. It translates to CASSLYRGQNTLY. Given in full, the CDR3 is CASSLYRGQNTLYF.

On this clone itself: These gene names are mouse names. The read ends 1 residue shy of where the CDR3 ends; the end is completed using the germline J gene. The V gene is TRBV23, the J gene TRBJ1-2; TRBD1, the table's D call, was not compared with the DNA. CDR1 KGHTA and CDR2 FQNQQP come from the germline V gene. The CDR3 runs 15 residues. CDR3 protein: CSSSQSGQGNSDYTF. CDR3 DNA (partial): TGCTCCAGCAGTCAATCAGGGCAGGGAAACTCCGACTACACC.

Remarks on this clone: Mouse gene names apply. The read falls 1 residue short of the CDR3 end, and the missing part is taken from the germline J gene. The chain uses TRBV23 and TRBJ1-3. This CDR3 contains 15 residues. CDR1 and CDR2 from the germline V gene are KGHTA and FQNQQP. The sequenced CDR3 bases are TGCTCCAGCAGTCAATCTGGGGGGTCTGGAAATACGCTCTAT. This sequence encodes CSSSQSGGSGNTLY. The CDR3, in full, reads CSSSQSGGSGNTLYF.

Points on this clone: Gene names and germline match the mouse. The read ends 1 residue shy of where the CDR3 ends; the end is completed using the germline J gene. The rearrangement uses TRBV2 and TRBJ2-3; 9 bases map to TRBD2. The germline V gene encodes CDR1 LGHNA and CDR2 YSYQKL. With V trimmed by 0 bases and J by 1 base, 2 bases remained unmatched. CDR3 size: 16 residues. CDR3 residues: CASSQEWGGGAETLYF. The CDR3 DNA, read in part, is TGTGCCAGCAGCCAAGAATGGGGGGGCGGTGCAGAAACGCTGTAT.

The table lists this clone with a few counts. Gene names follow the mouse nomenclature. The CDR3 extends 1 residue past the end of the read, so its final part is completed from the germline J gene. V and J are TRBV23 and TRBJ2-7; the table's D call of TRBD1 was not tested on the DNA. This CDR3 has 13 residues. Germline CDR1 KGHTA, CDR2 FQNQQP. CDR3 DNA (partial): TGCTCCAGCAGTCAGCCGACAGGGCGGGAACAGTAC. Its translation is CSSSQPTGREQY. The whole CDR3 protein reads CSSSQPTGREQYF.

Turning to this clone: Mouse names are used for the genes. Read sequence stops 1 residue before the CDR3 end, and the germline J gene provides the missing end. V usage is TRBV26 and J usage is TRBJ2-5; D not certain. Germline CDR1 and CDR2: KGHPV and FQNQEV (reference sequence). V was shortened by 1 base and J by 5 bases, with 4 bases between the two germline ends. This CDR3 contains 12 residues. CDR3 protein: CASSLWGDTQYF. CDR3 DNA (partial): TGTGCCAGCAGTCTGTGGGGAGACACCCAGTAC.

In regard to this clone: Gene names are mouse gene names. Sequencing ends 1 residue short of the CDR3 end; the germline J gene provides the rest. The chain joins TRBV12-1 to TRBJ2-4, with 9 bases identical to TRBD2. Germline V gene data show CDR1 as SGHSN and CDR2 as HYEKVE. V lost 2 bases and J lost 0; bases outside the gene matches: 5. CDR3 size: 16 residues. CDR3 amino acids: CASSPDWGYSQNTLYF. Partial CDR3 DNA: TGTGCCAGCTCTCCCGACTGGGGGTATAGTCAAAACACCTTGTAC.

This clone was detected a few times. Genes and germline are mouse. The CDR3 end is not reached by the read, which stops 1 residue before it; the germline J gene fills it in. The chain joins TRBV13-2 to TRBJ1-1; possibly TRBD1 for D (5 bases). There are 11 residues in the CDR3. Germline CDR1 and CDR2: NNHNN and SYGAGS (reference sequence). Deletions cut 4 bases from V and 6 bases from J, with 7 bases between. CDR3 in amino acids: CASGPGSEVFF. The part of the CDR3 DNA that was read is TGTGCCAGCGGTCCAGGGTCAGAAGTCTTC.

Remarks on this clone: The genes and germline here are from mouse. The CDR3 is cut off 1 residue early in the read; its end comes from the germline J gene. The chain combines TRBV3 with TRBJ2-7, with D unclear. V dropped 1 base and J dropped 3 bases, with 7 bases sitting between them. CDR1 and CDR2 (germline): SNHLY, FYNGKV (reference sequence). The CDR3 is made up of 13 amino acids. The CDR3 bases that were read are TGTGCCAGCAGCTTAGGACAATACTATGAACAGTAC. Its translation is CASSLGQYYEQY. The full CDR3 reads CASSLGQYYEQYF.

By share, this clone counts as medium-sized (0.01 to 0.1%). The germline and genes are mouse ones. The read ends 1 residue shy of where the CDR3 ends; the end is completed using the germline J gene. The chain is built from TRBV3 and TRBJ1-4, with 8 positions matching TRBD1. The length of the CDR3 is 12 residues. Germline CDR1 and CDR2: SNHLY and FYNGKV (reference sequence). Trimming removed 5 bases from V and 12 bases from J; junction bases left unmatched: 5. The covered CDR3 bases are TGTGCCAGCAGCCCGACAGGGGATGGATTATTT. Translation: CASSPTGDGLF. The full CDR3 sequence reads CASSPTGDGLFF.

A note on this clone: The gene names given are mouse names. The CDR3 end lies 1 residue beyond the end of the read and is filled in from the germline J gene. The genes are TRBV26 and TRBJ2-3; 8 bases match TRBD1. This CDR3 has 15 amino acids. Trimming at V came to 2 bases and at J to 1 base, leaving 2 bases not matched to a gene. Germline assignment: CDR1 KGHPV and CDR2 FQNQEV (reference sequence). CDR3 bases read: TGTGCCAGCAGTCTGGCGGGACAGGGTGCAGAAACGCTGTAT. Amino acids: CASSLAGQGAETLY. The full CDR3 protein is CASSLAGQGAETLYF.